This T cell receptor beta chain originates from a study of CD8 T cells in ankylosing spondylitis. Study results and limitations: Disease-linked clones displayed a CD8+ phenotype and appeared relatively rarely in peripheral blood. Prior work had noted some motif variants in reactive arthritis blood and synovial fluid. What appeared characteristic of ankylosing spondylitis blood was a TCR beta motif of under 10 highly homologous variants.

The germline V and J ends were trimmed by 5 bases and 4 bases, with 11 bases remaining between them. This CDR3 is built from 14 residues. The germline CDR1 and CDR2 sequences are MDHEN and SYDVKM. Details on this clonotype: The antigen remains undetermined.

The authors made TCR beta libraries by quantitative 5'-RACE with molecular barcodes. TCRdb ran MiXCR on the 5' RACE reads and lists one entry per CDR3 protein. Of about 510,000 distinct CDR3 sequences in the sample, roughly 5% were seen once. The chain combines TRBV28 with TRBJ2-2; either TRBD1 or TRBD2 may supply D (5 bases each). This receptor was obtained from a male donor with ankylosing spondylitis. Sequenced input: blood, either unsorted or a sorted T cell fraction (not recorded which). The DNA for the CDR3 is TGTGCCAGCAGTCCTGCTGGGGGCACCGGGGAGCTGTTTTTT. It is translated as CASSPAGGTGELFF.